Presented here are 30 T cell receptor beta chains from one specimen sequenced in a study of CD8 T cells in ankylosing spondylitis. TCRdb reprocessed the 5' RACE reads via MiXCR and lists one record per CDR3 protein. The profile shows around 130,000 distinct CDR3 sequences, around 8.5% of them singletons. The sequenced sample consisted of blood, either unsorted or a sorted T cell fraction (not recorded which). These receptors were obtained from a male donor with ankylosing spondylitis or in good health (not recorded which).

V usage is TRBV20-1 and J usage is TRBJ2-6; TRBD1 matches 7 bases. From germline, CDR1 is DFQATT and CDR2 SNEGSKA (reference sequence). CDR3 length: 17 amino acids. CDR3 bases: TGCAGCGCCGTTCCTTGGACAGGAAACTCTGGGGCCAACGTCCTGACTTTC. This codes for CSAVPWTGNSGANVLTF.

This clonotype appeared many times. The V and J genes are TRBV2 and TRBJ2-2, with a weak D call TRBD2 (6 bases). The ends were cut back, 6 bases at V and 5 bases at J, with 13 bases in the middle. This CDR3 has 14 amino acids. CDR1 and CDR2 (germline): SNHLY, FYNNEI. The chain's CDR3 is CASSLGGLTGELFF. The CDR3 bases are TGTGCCAGCAGCTTGGGGGGTCTTACCGGGGAGCTGTTTTTT. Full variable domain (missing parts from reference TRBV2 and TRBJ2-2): EPEVTQTPSHQVTQMGQEVILRCVPISNHLYFYWYRQILGQKVEFLVSFYNNEISEKSEIFDDQFSVERPDGSNFTLKIRSTKLEDSAMYFCASSLGGLTGELFFGEGSRLTVL.

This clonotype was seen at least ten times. The CDR3 DNA reads TGCGCCAGCAGCGACCCGCGGACTAGCGGGATGGAGACCCAGTACTTC. Translated, it gives CASSDPRTSGMETQYF. The J gene is TRBJ2-5, the V gene TRBV5-1, with 12 bases fitting TRBD2. There are 16 residues in the CDR3. CDR1 is SGHRS and CDR2 is YFSETQ in the germline V gene. V trimming: 4 bases; J trimming: 5 bases; junction bases outside the gene matches: 9.

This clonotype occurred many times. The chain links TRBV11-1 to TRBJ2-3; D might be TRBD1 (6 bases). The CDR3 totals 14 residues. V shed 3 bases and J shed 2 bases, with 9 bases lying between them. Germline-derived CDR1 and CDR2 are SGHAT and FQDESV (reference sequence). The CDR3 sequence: CASSFGTLTDTQYF. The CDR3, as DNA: TGTGCCAGCAGCTTCGGGACACTCACAGATACGCAGTATTTT.

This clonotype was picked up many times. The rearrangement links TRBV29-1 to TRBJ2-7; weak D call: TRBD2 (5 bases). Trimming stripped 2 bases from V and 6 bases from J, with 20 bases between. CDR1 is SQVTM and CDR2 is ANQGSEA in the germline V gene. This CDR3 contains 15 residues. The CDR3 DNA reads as TGCAGCGTTGAACCCCCTACGAGGGAGTGTACCGAGCAGTACTTC. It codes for CSVEPPTRECTEQYF.

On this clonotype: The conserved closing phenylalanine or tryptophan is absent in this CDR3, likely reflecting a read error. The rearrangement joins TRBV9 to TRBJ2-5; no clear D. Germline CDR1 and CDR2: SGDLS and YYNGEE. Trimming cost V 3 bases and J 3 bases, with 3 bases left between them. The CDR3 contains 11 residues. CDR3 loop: CASSAKETQYL. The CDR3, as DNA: TGTGCCAGCAGCGCGAAAGAGACCCAGTACTTA.

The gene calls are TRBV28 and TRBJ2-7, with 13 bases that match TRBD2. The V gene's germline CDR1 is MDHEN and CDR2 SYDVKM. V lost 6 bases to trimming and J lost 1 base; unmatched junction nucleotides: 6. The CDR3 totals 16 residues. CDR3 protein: CASSPLGLAGSYEQYF. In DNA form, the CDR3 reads TGTGCCAGCAGCCCACTGGGACTAGCGGGATCCTACGAGCAGTACTTC.

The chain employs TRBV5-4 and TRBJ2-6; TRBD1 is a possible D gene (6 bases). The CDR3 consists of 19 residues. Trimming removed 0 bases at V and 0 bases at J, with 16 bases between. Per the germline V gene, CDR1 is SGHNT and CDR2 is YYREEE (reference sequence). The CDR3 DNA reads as TGTGCCAGCAGCTTGGGAGTAGGGGGAGACAGCTCTGGGGCCAACGTCCTGACTTTC. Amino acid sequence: CASSLGVGGDSSGANVLTF.

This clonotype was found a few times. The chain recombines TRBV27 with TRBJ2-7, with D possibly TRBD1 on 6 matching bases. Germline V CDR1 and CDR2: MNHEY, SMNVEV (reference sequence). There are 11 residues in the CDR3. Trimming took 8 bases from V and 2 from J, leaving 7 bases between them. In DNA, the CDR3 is TGTGCCAGCCAGGGGACCTACGAGCAGTACTTC. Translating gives CASQGTYEQYF.

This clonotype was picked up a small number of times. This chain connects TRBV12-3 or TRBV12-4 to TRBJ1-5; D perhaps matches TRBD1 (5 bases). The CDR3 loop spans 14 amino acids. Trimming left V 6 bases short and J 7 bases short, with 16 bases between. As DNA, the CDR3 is TGTGCCAGCAGCCCCCCGGGGGGTTTGCAGCCCCAGCATTTT. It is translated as CASSPPGGLQPQHF.

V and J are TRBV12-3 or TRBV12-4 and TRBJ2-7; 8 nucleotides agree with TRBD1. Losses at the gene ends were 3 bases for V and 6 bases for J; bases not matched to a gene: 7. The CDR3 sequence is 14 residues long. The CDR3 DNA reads TGTGCCAGCAGTTTGACAGGGGATCGGCGCGAGCAGTACTTC. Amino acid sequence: CASSLTGDRREQYF.

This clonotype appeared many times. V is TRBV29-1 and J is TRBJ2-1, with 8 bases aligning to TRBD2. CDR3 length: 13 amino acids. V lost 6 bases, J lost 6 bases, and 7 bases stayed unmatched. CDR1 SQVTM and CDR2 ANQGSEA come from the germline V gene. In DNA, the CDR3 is TGCAGCGTCTCGACTAGCGTTGGCAATGAGCAGTTCTTC. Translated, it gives CSVSTSVGNEQFF.

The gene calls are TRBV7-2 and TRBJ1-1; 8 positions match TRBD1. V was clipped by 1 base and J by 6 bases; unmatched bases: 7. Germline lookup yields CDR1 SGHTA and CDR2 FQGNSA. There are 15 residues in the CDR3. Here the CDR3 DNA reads TGTGCCAGCAGCTTAGTATCACAGGGGGTCTCTGAAGCTTTCTTT. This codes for CASSLVSQGVSEAFF.

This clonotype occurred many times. The CDR3 DNA is TGTGCCATCAGTGGGGGACGGTTGAACACTGAAGCTTTCTTT. Translation: CAISGGRLNTEAFF. This chain connects TRBV10-3 to TRBJ1-1; a possible D gene is TRBD1 (5 bases). The ends were cut back, 4 bases at V and 0 bases at J, with 9 bases in the middle. The V gene's germline CDR1 is ENHRY and CDR2 SYGVKD. The CDR3 consists of 14 residues.

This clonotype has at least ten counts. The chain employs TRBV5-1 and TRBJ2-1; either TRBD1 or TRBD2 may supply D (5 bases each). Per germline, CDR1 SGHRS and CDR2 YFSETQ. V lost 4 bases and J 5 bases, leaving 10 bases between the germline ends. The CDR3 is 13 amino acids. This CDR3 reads CASSREGNNEQFF. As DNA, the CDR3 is TGCGCCAGCAGCCGTGAGGGGAACAATGAGCAGTTCTTC.

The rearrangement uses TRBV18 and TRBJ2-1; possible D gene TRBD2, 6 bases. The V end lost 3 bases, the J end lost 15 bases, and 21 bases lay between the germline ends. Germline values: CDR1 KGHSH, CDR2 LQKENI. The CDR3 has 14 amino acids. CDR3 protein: CASSPRTTGGDGFF. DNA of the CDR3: TGTGCCAGCTCACCGCGGACCACCGGAGGGGATGGGTTCTTC.

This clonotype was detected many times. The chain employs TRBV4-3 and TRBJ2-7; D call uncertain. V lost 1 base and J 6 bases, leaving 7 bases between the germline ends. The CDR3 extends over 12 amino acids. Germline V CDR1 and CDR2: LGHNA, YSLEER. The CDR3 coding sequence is TGCGCCAGCAGCCAAGGGACCTCCGAGCAGTACTTC. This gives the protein CASSQGTSEQYF.

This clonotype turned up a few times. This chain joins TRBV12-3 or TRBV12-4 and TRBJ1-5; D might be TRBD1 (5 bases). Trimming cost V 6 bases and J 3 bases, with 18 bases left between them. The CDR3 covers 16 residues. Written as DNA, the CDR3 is TGTGCCAGCAGCCCGACCAGGGAAGTGAACAATCAGCCCCAGCATTTT. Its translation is CASSPTREVNNQPQHF.

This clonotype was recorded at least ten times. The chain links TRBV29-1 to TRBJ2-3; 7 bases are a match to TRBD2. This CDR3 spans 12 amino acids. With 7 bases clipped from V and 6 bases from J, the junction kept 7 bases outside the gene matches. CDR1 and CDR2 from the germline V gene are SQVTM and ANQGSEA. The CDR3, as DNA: TGCAGCGCCCGGACTAGTTCCGATACGCAGTATTTT. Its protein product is CSARTSSDTQYF.

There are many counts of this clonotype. CDR3 in amino acids: CSAIPKHEQYF. CDR3 nucleotide sequence: TGCAGTGCTATCCCAAAGCACGAGCAGTACTTC. The rearrangement links TRBV20-1 to TRBJ2-7; D unresolved. Trimming took off 4 bases at V and 5 bases at J, with 9 bases between the two ends. CDR1 DFQATT and CDR2 SNEGSKA come from the germline V gene (reference sequence). The CDR3 length is 11 residues.

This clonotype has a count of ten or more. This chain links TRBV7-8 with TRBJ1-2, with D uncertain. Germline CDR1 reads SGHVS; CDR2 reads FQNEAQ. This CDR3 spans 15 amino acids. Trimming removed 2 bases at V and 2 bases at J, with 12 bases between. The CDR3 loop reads CASSLNSRTNYGYTF. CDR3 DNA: TGTGCCAGCAGCTTAAACTCCCGAACCAACTATGGCTACACCTTC.

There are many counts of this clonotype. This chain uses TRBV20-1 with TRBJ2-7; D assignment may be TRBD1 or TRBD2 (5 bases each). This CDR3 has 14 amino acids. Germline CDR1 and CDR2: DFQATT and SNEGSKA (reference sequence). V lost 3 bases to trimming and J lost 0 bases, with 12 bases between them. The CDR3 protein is CSASWGTSSYEQYF. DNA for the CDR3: TGCAGTGCTAGCTGGGGGACCAGCTCCTACGAGCAGTACTTC.

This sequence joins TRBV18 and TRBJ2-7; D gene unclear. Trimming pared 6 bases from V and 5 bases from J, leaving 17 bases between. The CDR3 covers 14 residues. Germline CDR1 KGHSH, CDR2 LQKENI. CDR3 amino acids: CASSLDRSVDEQYF. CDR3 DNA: TGTGCCAGCTCCCTTGATAGATCCGTCGACGAGCAGTACTTC. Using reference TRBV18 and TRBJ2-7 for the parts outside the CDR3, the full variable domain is NAGVMQNPRHLVRRRGQEARLRCSPMKGHSHVYWYRQLPEEGLKFMVYLQKENIIDESGMPKERFSAEFPKEGPSILRIQQVVRGDSAAYFCASSLDRSVDEQYFGPGTRLTVT.

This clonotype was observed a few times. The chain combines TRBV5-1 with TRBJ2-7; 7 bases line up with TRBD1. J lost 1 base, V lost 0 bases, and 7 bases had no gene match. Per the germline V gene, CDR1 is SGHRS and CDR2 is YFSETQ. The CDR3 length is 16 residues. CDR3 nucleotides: TGCGCCAGCAGCTTGGATACAGGGGTGTCTTCCTACGAGCAGTACTTC. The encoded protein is CASSLDTGVSSYEQYF.

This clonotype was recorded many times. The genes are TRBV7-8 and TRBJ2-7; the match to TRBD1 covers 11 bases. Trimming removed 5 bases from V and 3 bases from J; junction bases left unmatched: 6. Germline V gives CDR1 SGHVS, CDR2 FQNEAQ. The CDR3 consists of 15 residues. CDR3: CASSLGDRGNYEQYF. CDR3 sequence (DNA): TGTGCCAGCAGCCTAGGGGACAGGGGGAACTACGAGCAGTACTTC. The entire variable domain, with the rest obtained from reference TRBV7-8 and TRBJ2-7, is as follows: GAGVSQSPRYKVAKRGQDVALRCDPISGHVSLFWYQQALGQGPEFLTYFQNEAQLDKSGLPSDRFFAERPEGSVSTLKIQRTQQEDSAVYLCASSLGDRGNYEQYFGPGTRLTVT.

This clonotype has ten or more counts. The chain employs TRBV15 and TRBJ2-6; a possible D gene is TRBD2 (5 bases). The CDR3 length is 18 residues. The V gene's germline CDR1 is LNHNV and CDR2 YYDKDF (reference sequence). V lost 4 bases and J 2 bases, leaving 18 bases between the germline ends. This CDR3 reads CATSIIYIRGAGANVLTF. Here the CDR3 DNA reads TGTGCCACCAGCATAATCTACATACGGGGAGCTGGGGCCAACGTCCTGACTTTC. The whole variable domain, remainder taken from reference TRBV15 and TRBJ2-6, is DAMVIQNPRYQVTQFGKPVTLSCSQTLNHNVMYWYQQKSSQAPKLLFHYYDKDFNNEADTPDNFQSRRPNTSFCFLDIRSPGLGDTAMYLCATSIIYIRGAGANVLTFGAGSRLTVL.

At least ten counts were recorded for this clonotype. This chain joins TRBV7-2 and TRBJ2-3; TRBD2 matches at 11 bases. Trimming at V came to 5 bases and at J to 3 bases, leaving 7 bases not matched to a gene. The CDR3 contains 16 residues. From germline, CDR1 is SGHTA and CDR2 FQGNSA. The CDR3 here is CASSTRLAGMTDTQYF. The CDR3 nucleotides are TGTGCCAGCAGCACCCGACTAGCGGGAATGACAGATACGCAGTATTTT.

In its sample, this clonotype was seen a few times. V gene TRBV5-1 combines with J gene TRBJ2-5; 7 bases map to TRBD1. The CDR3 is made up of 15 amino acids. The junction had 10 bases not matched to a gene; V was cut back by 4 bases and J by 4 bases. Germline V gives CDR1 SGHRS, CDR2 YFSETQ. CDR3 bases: TGCGCCAGCAGCGAGTATACAGGGGTAGGAGAGACCCAGTACTTC. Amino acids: CASSEYTGVGETQYF.

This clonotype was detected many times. The CDR3: CASSFGGGGPYNEQFF. The DNA for the CDR3 is TGTGCCAGCAGCTTCGGGGGAGGCGGACCCTACAATGAGCAGTTCTTC. This chain links TRBV7-9 with TRBJ2-1, with D perhaps TRBD2 (6 bases). There are 16 residues in the CDR3. CDR1 and CDR2 from the germline V gene are SEHNR and FQNEAQ (reference sequence). V lost 3 bases and J 2 bases, leaving 14 bases between the germline ends.

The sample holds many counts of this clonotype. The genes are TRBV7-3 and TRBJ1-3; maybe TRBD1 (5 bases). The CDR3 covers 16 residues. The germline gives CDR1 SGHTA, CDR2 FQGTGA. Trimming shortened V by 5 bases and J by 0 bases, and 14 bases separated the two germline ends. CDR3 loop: CASSEGPMDSGNTIYF. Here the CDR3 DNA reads TGTGCCAGCAGCGAGGGACCGATGGACTCTGGAAACACCATATATTTT. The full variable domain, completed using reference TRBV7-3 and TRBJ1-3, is GAGVSQTPSNKVTEKGKYVELRCDPISGHTALYWYRQSLGQGPEFLIYFQGTGAADDSGLPNDRFFAVRPEGSVSTLKIQRTERGDSAVYLCASSEGPMDSGNTIYFGEGSWLTVV.